This TCR beta chain is from a study of blood T cell repertoires in COVID-19. Study at large: There were acute and convalescent COVID-19 samples, and they came from the United States, Italy and Spain. T cells, B-cell-depleted T cells, or PBMCs supplied cDNA or gDNA.

This clone was detected once. Repertoires were generated with immunoSEQ multiplex PCR, while TCRdb's copy carries only in-frame clones and drops some. Among 150,000 to 200,000 clones, roughly 87% were seen once, and the ten largest hold 3.9%. J was trimmed by 4 bases and V by 0 bases; bases with no gene match: 8. The CDR3 totals 17 residues. Germline lookup yields CDR1 SNHLY and CDR2 FYNNEI. The clonotype was recovered from a woman in her sixties who had recovered from COVID-19. The chain combines TRBV2 with TRBJ2-3; 9 positions match TRBD2. Input material: peripheral blood. This chain's CDR3 is CASSEAAGGLPADTQYF. The CDR3, as DNA: TGTGCCAGCAGTGAAGCGGCGGGGGGGCTGCCTGCAGATACGCAGTATTTT.